The clone carrying this TCR beta chain was detected a few times. No antigen is known for it. The data originate from a study of T cells in Graves' hyperthyroidism and ophthalmopathy. Study-wide results and limits: Model predictions of ophthalmopathy came a median around 6.5 months before onset. Separation of ophthalmopathy from stable hyperthyroidism was achieved by a 13 V-J model.

Using RNA transcripts as the source, TCR beta CDR3 regions were amplified. Primed by the HTBI set, a first-round RT-PCR was run on the TCR CDR3. MiXCR was run by TCRdb on the multiplex PCR reads, yielding one entry per CDR3 protein. The table records about half a million distinct CDR3 sequences, around a fifth of them present only once. Cells are PBMCs isolated from over 7.5 ml of fresh blood. Germline-derived CDR1 and CDR2 are MGHDK and SYGVNS. The V end was cut by 5 bases, the J end by 3 bases, with 10 bases between. This CDR3 has 13 amino acids. This chain connects TRBV25-1 to TRBJ1-1; D unclear. The sequenced material came from blood. The clonotype comes from a woman aged 70-85 years with Graves' ophthalmopathy. The CDR3 region is CASSRHQDTEAFF. The CDR3 coding sequence is TGTGCCAGCAGTCGACACCAGGACACTGAAGCTTTCTTT.